Only one count was recorded for the clone carrying this T cell receptor (beta chain). Its matching antigen is unknown. The CDR3 sequence is 14 residues long. CDR1 is KGHSH, CDR2 LQKENI, per germline. J lost 3 bases, V lost 6 bases, and 3 bases had no gene match. The time point: pretreatment peripheral blood. This entry comes from a study of PD-L1 blockade in urothelial cancer. Overall study: Each blood sample yielded a median of roughly 150,000 T cells. Study results and limitations: More expansion of tumor-associated blood clones, seen at 3 weeks, marked durable-benefit patients.

Synthetic templates analogous to TCR were spiked into all PCRs individually. This table comes from immunoSEQ multiplex PCR, and its TCRdb copy is limited to in-frame clones, with some not included. The table has 85,000 to 100,000 clones, over 75% seen once. The receptor was derived from a man in his 60s with urothelial cancer. This sequence joins TRBV18 and TRBJ2-2, with 8 bases identical to TRBD1. Specimen: PBMCs, collected around atezolizumab (anti-PD-L1) treatment. The CDR3, as DNA: TGTGCCAGCTCGACGACAGGGGACACCGGGGAGCTGTTTTTT. Its protein is CASSTTGDTGELFF.